A single sample gave rise to the 7 T cell receptor beta chains below, sequenced in a study of shared clonotypes between healthy human individuals. Clones were sequenced by immunoSEQ multiplex PCR, and TCRdb holds only the in-frame ones, with some missing. This sample has 2.3 million or so clones, with over 85% found just once. Sequencing was done on a sample of naive CD4+ T cells from PBMCs. Stated subset: CD45RA+ positively selected. Receptors originate from a man between 18 and 35 years old in good health. Some clones in this sample may be carry-over from other donors' samples.

The chain employs TRBV2 and TRBJ1-2; maybe TRBD1 (5 bases). In germline, CDR1 is SNHLY, CDR2 FYNNEI. V lost 3 bases and J lost 0, with 5 bases in between. The CDR3 loop spans 13 amino acids. CDR3 residues: CASSETANYGYTF. For the CDR3, the DNA is TGTGCCAGCAGTGAGACAGCTAACTATGGCTACACCTTC.

The chain carries TRBV28 and TRBJ1-2, with 10 bases fitting TRBD1. The CDR3 covers 14 residues. Looked up from germline, CDR1 is MDHEN and CDR2 is SYDVKM. J lost 10 bases, V lost 6 bases, and 11 bases had no gene match. The CDR3 is CASSYGQGGEVYTF. CDR3 DNA: TGTGCCAGCAGCTACGGACAGGGGGGTGAAGTCTACACCTTC.

V gene TRBV9 combines with J gene TRBJ2-1; TRBD2 agrees at 7 bases. Germline V gives CDR1 SGDLS, CDR2 YYNGEE. CDR3 length equals 15 residues. V shed 3 bases and J 7 bases; nucleotides not matched to a gene: 10. CDR3 region: CASSALAESRNEQFF. CDR3 nucleotides: TGTGCCAGCAGCGCCCTAGCGGAGAGCAGGAATGAGCAGTTCTTC.

This clone was recorded only once. The rearrangement uses TRBV19 and TRBJ1-2; 10 positions agree with TRBD1. The CDR3 loop spans 12 amino acids. The V gene end was trimmed by 9 bases and the J gene end by 8 bases; junction bases not matched to a gene: 6. The V gene's germline CDR1 is LNHDA and CDR2 SQIVND (reference sequence). DNA of the CDR3: TGTGCCAGCGGGACAGGGGTTGGGGGCTACACCTTC. It codes for CASGTGVGGYTF. Filled out from reference TRBV19 and TRBJ1-2, the complete variable domain reads DGGITQSPKYLFRKEGQNVTLSCEQNLNHDAMYWYRQDPGQGLRLIYYSQIVNDFQKGDIAEGYSVSREKKESFPLTVTSAQKNPTAFYLCASGTGVGGYTFGSGTRLTVV.

V usage is TRBV6-1 and J usage is TRBJ1-2; TRBD1 matches 7 bases. Per the germline V gene, CDR1 is MNHNS and CDR2 is SASEGT. V lost 7 bases, J lost 8 bases, and 7 bases stayed unmatched. This CDR3 comprises 12 residues. CDR3 sequence: CASKRQGPGYTF. The CDR3 DNA sequence: TGTGCCAGCAAAAGACAGGGTCCAGGCTACACCTTC.

J is TRBJ2-2 and V is TRBV5-1, with TRBD2 identical over 11 bases. J gave up 6 bases and V 0 bases, and 7 bases lay outside the gene matches. The CDR3 has 17 amino acids. The V gene's germline CDR1 is SGHRS and CDR2 YFSETQ. CDR3 protein: CASSLDTSGSSAGELFF. The CDR3 DNA follows: TGCGCCAGCAGCTTGGATACTAGCGGGAGCTCCGCCGGGGAGCTGTTTTTT.

The rearrangement joins TRBV20-1 to TRBJ2-7; no clear D. The germline V gene encodes CDR1 DFQATT and CDR2 SNEGSKA (reference sequence). The CDR3 is 11 residues long. Trimming removed 2 bases at V and 7 bases at J, with 9 bases between. The CDR3 DNA reads as TGCAGTGCTAGACCCGAAAGGGAGCAGTACTTC. Its protein is CSARPEREQYF.